This T cell receptor beta chain was profiled in a study of molecular identifiers for immune sequencing clone quantification. Study background: Replicate RNA came from roughly 20,000 or 100,000 naive CD8 cells and was split five ways, and four parts were sequenced.

CDR3 length: 16 residues. The germline V gene has CDR1 ENHRY and CDR2 SYGVKD. The V end lost 2 bases, the J end lost 0 bases, and 8 bases lay between the germline ends. A few counts support this clonotype. TCRdb analysed the PCR reads with MiXCR anew, one entry per CDR3 protein. The sample yields approximately 630,000 distinct CDR3 sequences, less than 30% seen once. This TCR came from a human donor in good health. Some libraries in this study had Jurkat cell RNA spiked in. V usage is TRBV10-3 and J usage is TRBJ1-6, with a tentative D call TRBD1 (5 bases). Sequenced sample: naive CD8+ T cells from blood, with Jurkat cell RNA spiked in. The subset: FACS-sorted CD8+CD4-CCR7+CD45RA+ naive T cells. The chain's CDR3 is CAISETGLSYNSPLHF. The CDR3 DNA follows: TGTGCCATCAGTGAGACAGGCCTCTCCTATAATTCACCCCTCCACTTT.